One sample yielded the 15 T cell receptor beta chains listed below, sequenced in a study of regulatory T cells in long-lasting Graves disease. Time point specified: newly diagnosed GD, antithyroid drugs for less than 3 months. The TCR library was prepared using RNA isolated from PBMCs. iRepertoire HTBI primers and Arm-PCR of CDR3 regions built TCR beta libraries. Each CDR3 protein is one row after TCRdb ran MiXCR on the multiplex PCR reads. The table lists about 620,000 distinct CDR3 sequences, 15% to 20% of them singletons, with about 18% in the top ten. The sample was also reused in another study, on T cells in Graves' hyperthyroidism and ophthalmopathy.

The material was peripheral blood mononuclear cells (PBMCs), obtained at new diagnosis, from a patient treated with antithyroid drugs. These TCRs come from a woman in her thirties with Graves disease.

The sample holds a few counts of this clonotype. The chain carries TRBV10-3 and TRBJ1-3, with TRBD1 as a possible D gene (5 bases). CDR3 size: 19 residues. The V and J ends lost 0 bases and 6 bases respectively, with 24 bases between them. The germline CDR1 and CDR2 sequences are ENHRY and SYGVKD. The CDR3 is CAISESSGIGTVGVNTIYF. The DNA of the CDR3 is TGTGCCATCAGTGAGTCTTCGGGGATCGGGACCGTCGGTGTAAACACCATATATTTT.

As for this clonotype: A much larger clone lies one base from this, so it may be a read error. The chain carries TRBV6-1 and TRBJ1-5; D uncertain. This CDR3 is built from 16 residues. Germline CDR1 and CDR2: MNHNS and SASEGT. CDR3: CASSEAVQYPYQLQHF. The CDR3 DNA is TGTGCCAGCAGTGAAGCGGTACAGTACCCCTATCAGCTCCAGCATTTT.

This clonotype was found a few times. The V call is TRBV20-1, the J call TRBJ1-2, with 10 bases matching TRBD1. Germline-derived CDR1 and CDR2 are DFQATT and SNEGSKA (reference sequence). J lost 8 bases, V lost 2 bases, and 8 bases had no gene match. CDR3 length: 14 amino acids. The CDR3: CSARPSTGGKGYTF. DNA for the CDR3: TGCAGTGCTAGACCTTCGACAGGGGGCAAAGGCTACACCTTC.

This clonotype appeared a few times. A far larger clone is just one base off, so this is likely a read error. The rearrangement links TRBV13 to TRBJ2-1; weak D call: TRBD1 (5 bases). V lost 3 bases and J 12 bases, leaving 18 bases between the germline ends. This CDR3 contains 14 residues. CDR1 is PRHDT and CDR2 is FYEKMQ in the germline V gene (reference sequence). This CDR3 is CASSFSDTQGGQFF. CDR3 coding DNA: TGTGCCAGCAGCTTCTCTGACACGCAGGGTGGGCAGTTCTTC. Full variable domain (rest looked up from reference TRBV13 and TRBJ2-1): AAGVIQSPRHLIKEKRETATLKCYPIPRHDTVYWYQQGPGQDPQFLISFYEKMQSDKGSIPDRFSAQQFSDYHSELNMSSLELGDSALYFCASSFSDTQGGQFFGPGTRLTVL.

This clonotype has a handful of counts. In DNA form, the CDR3 reads TGCGCCAGCATGGTTGGGGGAGTCGGCACCGGGGAGCTGTTTTTT. It codes for CASMVGGVGTGELFF. The rearrangement uses TRBV10-1 and TRBJ2-2, with D perhaps being TRBD1 or TRBD2 (5 bases each). V was trimmed by 7 bases and J by 4 bases, leaving 16 bases between them. Per germline, CDR1 WNHNN and CDR2 SYGVQD (reference sequence). CDR3 length equals 15 residues.

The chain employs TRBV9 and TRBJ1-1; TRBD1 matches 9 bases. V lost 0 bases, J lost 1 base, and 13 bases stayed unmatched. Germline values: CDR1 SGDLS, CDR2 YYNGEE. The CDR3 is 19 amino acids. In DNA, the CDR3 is TGTGCCAGCAGCGTAGCCCCCACAGGGGGCAGGAGAGGGAACACTGAAGCTTTCTTT. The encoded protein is CASSVAPTGGRRGNTEAFF.

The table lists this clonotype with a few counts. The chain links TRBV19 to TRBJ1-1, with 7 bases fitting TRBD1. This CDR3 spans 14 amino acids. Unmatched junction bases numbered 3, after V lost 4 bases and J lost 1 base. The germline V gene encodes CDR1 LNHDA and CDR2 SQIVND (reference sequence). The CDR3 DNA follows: TGTGCCAGTAGTAAGGGACAGACGAACACTGAAGCTTTCTTT. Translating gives CASSKGQTNTEAFF.

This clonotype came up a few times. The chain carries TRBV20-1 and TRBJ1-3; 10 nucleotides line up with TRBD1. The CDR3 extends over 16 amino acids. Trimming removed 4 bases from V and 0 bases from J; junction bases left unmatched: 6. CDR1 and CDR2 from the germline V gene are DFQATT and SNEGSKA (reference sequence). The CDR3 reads CSATGTGVSSGNTIYF. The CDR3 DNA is TGCAGTGCTACCGGGACAGGGGTATCCTCTGGAAACACCATATATTTT.

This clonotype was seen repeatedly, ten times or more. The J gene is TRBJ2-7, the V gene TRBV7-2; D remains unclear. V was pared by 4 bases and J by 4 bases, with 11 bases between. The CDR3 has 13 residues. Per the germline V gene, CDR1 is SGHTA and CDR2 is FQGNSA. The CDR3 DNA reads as TGTGCCAGCAGCTCCCAGATTGGGTACGAGCAGTACTTC. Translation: CASSSQIGYEQYF.

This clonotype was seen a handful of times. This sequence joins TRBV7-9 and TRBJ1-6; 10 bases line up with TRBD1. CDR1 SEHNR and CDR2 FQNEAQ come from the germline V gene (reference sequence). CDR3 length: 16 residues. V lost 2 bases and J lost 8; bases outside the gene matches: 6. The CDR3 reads CASSLYLGTGDSPLHF. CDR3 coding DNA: TGTGCCAGCAGCTTATATTTGGGGACAGGGGATTCACCCCTCCACTTT.

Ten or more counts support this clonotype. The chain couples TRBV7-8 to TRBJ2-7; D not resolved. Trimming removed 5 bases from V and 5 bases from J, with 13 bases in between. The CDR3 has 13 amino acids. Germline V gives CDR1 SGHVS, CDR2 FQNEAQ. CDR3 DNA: TGTGCCAGCAGCCCCCGAAACGAGGACGAGCAGTACTTC. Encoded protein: CASSPRNEDEQYF.

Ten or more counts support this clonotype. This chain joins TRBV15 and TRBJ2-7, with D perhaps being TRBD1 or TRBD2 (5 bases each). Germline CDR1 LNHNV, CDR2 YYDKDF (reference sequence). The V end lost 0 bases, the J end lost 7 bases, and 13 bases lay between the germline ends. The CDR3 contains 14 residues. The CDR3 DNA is TGTGCCACCAGCAGAGATCTGGCCGAGGGGGAGCAGTACTTC. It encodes CATSRDLAEGEQYF.

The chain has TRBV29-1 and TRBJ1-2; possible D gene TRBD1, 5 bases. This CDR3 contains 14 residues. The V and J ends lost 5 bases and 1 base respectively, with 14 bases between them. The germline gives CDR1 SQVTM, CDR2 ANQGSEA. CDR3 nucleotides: TGCAGCGTTTTAGAGGACATACTTAACTATGGCTACACCTTC. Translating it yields CSVLEDILNYGYTF. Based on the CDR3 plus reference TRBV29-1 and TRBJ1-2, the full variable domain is SAVISQKPSRDICQRGTSLTIQCQVDSQVTMMFWYRQQPGQSLTLIATANQGSEATYESGFVIDKFPISRPNLTFSTLTVSNMSPEDSSIYLCSVLEDILNYGYTFGSGTRLTVV.

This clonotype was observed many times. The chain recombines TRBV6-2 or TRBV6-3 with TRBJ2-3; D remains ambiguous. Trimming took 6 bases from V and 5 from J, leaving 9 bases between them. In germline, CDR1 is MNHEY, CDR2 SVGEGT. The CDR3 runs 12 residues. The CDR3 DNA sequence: TGTGCCAGCAGCTACCGTATAGATACGCAGTATTTT. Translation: CASSYRIDTQYF.

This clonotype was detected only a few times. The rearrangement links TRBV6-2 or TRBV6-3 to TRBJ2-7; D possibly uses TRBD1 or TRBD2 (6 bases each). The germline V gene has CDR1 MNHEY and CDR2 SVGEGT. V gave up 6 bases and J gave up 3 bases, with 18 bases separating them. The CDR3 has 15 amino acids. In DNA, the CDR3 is TGTGCCAGCAGAACCCCCAGGGGACTCTTCTACGAGCAGTACTTC. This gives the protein CASRTPRGLFYEQYF.